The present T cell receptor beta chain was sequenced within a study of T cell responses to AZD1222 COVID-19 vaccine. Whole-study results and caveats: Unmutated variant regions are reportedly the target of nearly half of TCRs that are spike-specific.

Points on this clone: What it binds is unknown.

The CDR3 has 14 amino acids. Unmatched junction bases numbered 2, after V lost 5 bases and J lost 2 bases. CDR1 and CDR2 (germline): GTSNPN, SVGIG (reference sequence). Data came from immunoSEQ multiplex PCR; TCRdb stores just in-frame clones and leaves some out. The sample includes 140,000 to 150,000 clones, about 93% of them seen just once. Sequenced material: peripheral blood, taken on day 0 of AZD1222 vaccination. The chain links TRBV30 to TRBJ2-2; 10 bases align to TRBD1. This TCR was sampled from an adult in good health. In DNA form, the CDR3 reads TGTGCCTGGGACAGGGGGCTCAACACCGGGGAGCTGTTTTTT. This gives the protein CAWDRGLNTGELFF.